The 20 T cell receptor beta chains given below trace back to one sample, sequenced in a study of T cell clones after liver transplantation. Assay: immunoSEQ multiplex PCR; the TCRdb copy retains only in-frame clones and omits some. The table includes approximately 68,000 clones, approximately 80% detected once. The sample in question was CD4+ T cells from blood, obtained before liver transplant. These receptors came from a human donor who received a liver transplant.

This clone was seen more than once but under ten times. This chain joins TRBV29-1 and TRBJ2-3; 9 bases map to TRBD1. The CDR3 extends over 15 amino acids. CDR1 is SQVTM, CDR2 ANQGSEA, per germline. J was trimmed by 2 bases and V by 4 bases; bases with no gene match: 7. Written as DNA, the CDR3 is TGCAGCGTTGGAGTGGGACAGGGTTCCACAGATACGCAGTATTTT. Its translation: CSVGVGQGSTDTQYF.

V gene TRBV19 combines with J gene TRBJ2-4; 7 bases fit TRBD2. The junction had 10 bases not matched to a gene; V was cut back by 6 bases and J by 5 bases. The CDR3 consists of 15 residues. CDR1 LNHDA and CDR2 SQIVND come from the germline V gene (reference sequence). CDR3 bases: TGTGCCAGTAGGCAGCGGGGCTCGGGAGAAAACATTCAGTACTTC. This codes for CASRQRGSGENIQYF.

The rearrangement links TRBV25-1 to TRBJ2-5; D gene uncertain. This CDR3 contains 17 residues. Between the trimmed V and J ends, which lost 6 bases and 2 bases, there was a span of 22 bases. CDR1 MGHDK and CDR2 SYGVNS come from the germline V gene. CDR3 in DNA: TGTGCCAGCAGCGACCCTGGGAAAGGCCAGAGACAAGAGACCCAGTACTTC. Amino acids: CASSDPGKGQRQETQYF.

The chain employs TRBV18 and TRBJ2-5; a weak D match, TRBD1 (5 bases). Trimming cost V 3 bases and J 2 bases, with 7 bases left between them. Germline lookup yields CDR1 KGHSH and CDR2 LQKENI. CDR3 length: 13 amino acids. The CDR3 bases are TGTGCCAGCTCACCCGACAGACAAGAGACCCAGTACTTC. It translates to CASSPDRQETQYF.

The rearrangement joins TRBV5-1 to TRBJ2-1; TRBD1 matches at 8 bases. The trim removed 0 bases at V and 7 bases at J, leaving 6 bases unmatched. Germline V gene sequence: CDR1 SGHRS, CDR2 YFSETQ. CDR3 length: 15 residues. The CDR3 region is CASSLGSGGLNEQFF. CDR3 sequence (DNA): TGCGCCAGCAGCTTGGGGTCAGGGGGCCTGAATGAGCAGTTCTTC.

This clone was picked up one time. The chain employs TRBV7-2 and TRBJ2-5; tentatively, D is TRBD1 (6 bases). Germline CDR1 reads SGHTA; CDR2 reads FQGNSA. The CDR3 has 14 residues. Trimming took off 5 bases at V and 1 base at J, with 11 bases between the two ends. The CDR3 protein is CASSPQGTQETQYF. CDR3 DNA: TGTGCCAGCAGCCCACAGGGAACCCAAGAGACCCAGTACTTC.

This chain uses TRBV6-1 with TRBJ1-2; possibly TRBD1 for D (5 bases). Germline assignment: CDR1 MNHNS and CDR2 SASEGT. The V end was cut by 6 bases, the J end by 3 bases, with 17 bases between. The CDR3 covers 15 residues. As DNA, the CDR3 is TGTGCCAGCAGCCTAATGCACGGAGGGGACTATGGCTACACCTTC. Translation gives CASSLMHGGDYGYTF.

The chain employs TRBV5-1 and TRBJ2-6, with D unclear. The V gene lost 3 bases and the J gene lost 4 bases, with 14 bases spanning the gap. In germline, CDR1 is SGHRS, CDR2 YFSETQ. The CDR3 length is 16 residues. Written as DNA, the CDR3 is TGCGCCAGCAGCTCCCAGAACAGTCCCGGGGCCAACGTCCTGACTTTC. Translating gives CASSSQNSPGANVLTF.

The chain links TRBV6-4 to TRBJ1-5, with 7 bases identical to TRBD1. The CDR3 runs 19 residues. Germline CDR1 reads MRHNA; CDR2 reads SNTAGT. V was pared by 3 bases and J by 5 bases, with 19 bases of the junction left unmatched. The CDR3 DNA follows: TGTGCCAGCAGTGAAGGAACAGGGGAATTCCAGCCCGCGGATCAGCCCCAGCATTTT. It specifies CASSEGTGEFQPADQPQHF.

CDR3 sequence reads: CASSLAASYEQYF. The CDR3 nucleotides are TGTGCCAGCAGCTTGGCAGCCTCCTACGAGCAGTACTTC. The chain employs TRBV7-2 and TRBJ2-7; D remains unclear. The V and J ends lost 3 bases and 0 bases respectively, with 6 bases between them. This CDR3 contains 13 residues. Looked up from germline, CDR1 is SGHTA and CDR2 is FQGNSA. The full variable domain, rest sourced from reference TRBV7-2 and TRBJ2-7, is GAGVSQSPSNKVTEKGKDVELRCDPISGHTALYWYRQSLGQGLEFLIYFQGNSAPDKSGLPSDRFSAERTGGSVSTLTIQRTQQEDSAVYLCASSLAASYEQYFGPGTRLTVT.

The chain links TRBV5-1 to TRBJ1-1; D uncertain. The CDR3 extends over 12 amino acids. The germline V gene has CDR1 SGHRS and CDR2 YFSETQ. Trimming removed 0 bases from V and 11 bases from J, with 11 bases in between. The CDR3 DNA reads as TGCGCCAGCAGCTTGGGAGAGCGGGAGGCTTTCTTT. Protein: CASSLGEREAFF.

The chain is built from TRBV29-1 and TRBJ1-5; the D gene is possibly TRBD1 (5 bases). There are 15 residues in the CDR3. Germline CDR1 SQVTM, CDR2 ANQGSEA. In nucleotides, the CDR3 is TGCAGTGTCCCGCTAGTGGAGGGGTTCAATCAGCCCCAGCATTTT. Translation: CSVPLVEGFNQPQHF.

The chain has TRBV5-4 and TRBJ2-3; D unclear. The germline V gene has CDR1 SGHNT and CDR2 YYREEE (reference sequence). There are 15 residues in the CDR3. Trimming took 0 bases from V and 0 from J, leaving 8 bases between them. CDR3 nucleotide sequence: TGTGCCAGCAGCTTGGGGCGTGGGAGCACAGATACGCAGTATTTT. This sequence encodes CASSLGRGSTDTQYF.

The rearrangement joins TRBV2 to TRBJ2-3; 11 bases are shared with TRBD2. With 5 bases clipped from V and 3 bases from J, the junction kept 7 bases outside the gene matches. The germline V gene encodes CDR1 SNHLY and CDR2 FYNNEI. The CDR3 runs to 16 residues. As DNA, the CDR3 is TGTGCCAGCAGTCTTAGCGGGAGGGGGGAAACAGATACGCAGTATTTT. Its translation: CASSLSGRGETDTQYF.

The genes are TRBV6-1 and TRBJ2-1; TRBD1 might be the D (6 bases). V lost 3 bases and J lost 7, with 13 bases in between. There are 14 residues in the CDR3. CDR1 is MNHNS and CDR2 is SASEGT in the germline V gene. The CDR3 reads CASSDLQGFNEQFF. The CDR3 DNA reads as TGTGCCAGCAGTGACCTACAGGGATTTAATGAGCAGTTCTTC.

This sequence joins TRBV15 and TRBJ2-7; possible D gene TRBD1, 5 bases. Germline V gene sequence: CDR1 LNHNV, CDR2 YYDKDF (reference sequence). V was cut by 0 bases and J by 2 bases, with 11 bases left in between. This CDR3 has 15 amino acids. The CDR3 DNA reads TGTGCCACCAGCAGAGATAACAGGATACCCTACGAGCAGTACTTC. Amino acids: CATSRDNRIPYEQYF.

CDR3 residues: CASSLTRTGELFF. The CDR3 DNA sequence: TGCGCCAGCAGCTTGACACGCACCGGGGAGCTGTTTTTT. This rearrangement joins TRBV5-1 to TRBJ2-2; D uncertain. V gave up 1 base and J gave up 4 bases, with 5 bases separating them. The CDR3 is 13 residues long. CDR1 is SGHRS and CDR2 is YFSETQ in the germline V gene. Complete variable domain (other parts from reference TRBV5-1 and TRBJ2-2): KAGVTQTPRYLIKTRGQQVTLSCSPISGHRSVSWYQQTPGQGLQFLFEYFSETQRNKGNFPGRFSGRQFSNSRSEMNVSTLELGDSALYLCASSLTRTGELFFGEGSRLTVL.

This chain joins TRBV6-1 and TRBJ2-5, with D hard to call. Germline V lookup: CDR1 MNHNS, CDR2 SASEGT. The CDR3 sequence is 12 residues long. Between the trimmed V and J ends, which lost 4 bases and 4 bases, there was a span of 7 bases. The CDR3 DNA follows: TGTGCCAGCAGTGCCAGTACAGAGACCCAGTACTTC. This sequence encodes CASSASTETQYF.

The chain recombines TRBV6-6 with TRBJ1-4, with TRBD1 matching 8 bases. V was clipped by 4 bases and J by 7 bases; unmatched bases: 5. This CDR3 is 14 amino acids long. CDR1 is MNHNY, CDR2 SVGAGI, per germline (reference sequence). The CDR3 sequence is CASSSTGGSEKLFF. In DNA form, the CDR3 reads TGTGCCAGCAGTTCCACAGGGGGAAGTGAAAAACTGTTTTTT.

The table lists this clone with a few counts. V is TRBV6-1 and J is TRBJ2-1; D is perhaps TRBD1 (5 bases). CDR3 length: 15 residues. V lost 6 bases and J 2 bases, leaving 14 bases between the germline ends. Germline CDR1 reads MNHNS; CDR2 reads SASEGT. The CDR3 nucleotides read TGTGCCAGCAGGACTTTAATACAGGCCTACAATGAGCAGTTCTTC. It translates to CASRTLIQAYNEQFF.